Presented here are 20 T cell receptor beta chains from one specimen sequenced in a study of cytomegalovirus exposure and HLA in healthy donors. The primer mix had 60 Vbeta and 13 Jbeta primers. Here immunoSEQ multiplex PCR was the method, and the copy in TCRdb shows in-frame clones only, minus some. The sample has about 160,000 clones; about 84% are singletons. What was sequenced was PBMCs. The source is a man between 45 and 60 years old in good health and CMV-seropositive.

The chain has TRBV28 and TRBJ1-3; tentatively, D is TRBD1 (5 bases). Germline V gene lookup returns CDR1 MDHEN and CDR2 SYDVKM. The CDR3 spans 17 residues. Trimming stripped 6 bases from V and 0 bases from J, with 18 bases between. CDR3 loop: CASSRPGYTLSGNTIYF. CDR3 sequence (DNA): TGTGCCAGCAGCCGTCCAGGGTACACCCTCTCTGGAAACACCATATATTTT.

The CDR3 spells CASSPRGLWETQYF. In nucleotides, the CDR3 is TGTGCCAGCAGTCCCAGGGGGCTTTGGGAGACCCAGTACTTC. The chain joins TRBV2 to TRBJ2-5, with TRBD1 identical over 8 bases. The CDR3 totals 14 residues. V shed 5 bases and J 5 bases; nucleotides not matched to a gene: 7. Germline values: CDR1 SNHLY, CDR2 FYNNEI.

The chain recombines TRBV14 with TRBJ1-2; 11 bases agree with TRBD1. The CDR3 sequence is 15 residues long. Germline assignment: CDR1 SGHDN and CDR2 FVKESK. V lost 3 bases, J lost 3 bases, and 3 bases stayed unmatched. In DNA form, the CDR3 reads TGTGCCAGCAGCCAGTGGACAGGGGGCGACTATGGCTACACCTTC. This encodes CASSQWTGGDYGYTF.

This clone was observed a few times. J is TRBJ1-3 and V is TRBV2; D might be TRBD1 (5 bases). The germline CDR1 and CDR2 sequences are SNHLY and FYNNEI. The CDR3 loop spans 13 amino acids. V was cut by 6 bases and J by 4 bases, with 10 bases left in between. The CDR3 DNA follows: TGTGCCAGCAGGCGGGACCAGGGAAACACCATATATTTT. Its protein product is CASRRDQGNTIYF.

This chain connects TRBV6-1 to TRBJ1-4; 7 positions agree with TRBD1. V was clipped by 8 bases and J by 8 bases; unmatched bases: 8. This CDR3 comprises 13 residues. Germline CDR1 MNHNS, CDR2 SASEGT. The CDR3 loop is CASRRQGTEKLFF. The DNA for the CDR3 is TGTGCCAGCCGCAGACAGGGCACCGAAAAACTGTTTTTT.

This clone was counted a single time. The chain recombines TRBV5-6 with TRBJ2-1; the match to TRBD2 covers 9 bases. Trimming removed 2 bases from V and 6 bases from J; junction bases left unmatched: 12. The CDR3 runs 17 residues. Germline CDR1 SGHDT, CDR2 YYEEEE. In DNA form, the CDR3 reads TGTGCCAGCAGCTTAAAGGTTTTGGCTAGCGGGACCAATGAGCAGTTCTTC. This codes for CASSLKVLASGTNEQFF.

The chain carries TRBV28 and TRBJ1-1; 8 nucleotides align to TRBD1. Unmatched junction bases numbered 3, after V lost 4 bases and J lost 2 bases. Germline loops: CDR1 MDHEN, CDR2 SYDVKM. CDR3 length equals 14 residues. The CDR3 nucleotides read TGTGCCAGCAGTTCCCCAGGGGGCAACACTGAAGCTTTCTTT. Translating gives CASSSPGGNTEAFF.

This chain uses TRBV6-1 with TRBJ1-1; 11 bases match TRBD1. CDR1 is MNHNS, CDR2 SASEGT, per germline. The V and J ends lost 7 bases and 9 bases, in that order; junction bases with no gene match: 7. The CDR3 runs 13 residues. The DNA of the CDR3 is TGTGCCAGCACCCTCGGACAGGGGGCGAAAGCTTTCTTT. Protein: CASTLGQGAKAFF.

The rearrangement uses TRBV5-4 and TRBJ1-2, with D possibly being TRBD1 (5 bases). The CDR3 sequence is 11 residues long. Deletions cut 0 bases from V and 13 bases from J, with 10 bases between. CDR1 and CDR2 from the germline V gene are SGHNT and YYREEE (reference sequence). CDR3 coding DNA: TGTGCCAGCAGCTTGGGCAGGGTCGGCACCTTC. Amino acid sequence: CASSLGRVGTF.

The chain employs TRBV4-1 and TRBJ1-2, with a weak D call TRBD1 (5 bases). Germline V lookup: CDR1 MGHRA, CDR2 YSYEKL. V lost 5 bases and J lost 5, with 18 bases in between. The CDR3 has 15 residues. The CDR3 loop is CASSSWGGKGYGYTF. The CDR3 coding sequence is TGCGCCAGCAGCTCCTGGGGGGGGAAGGGATATGGCTACACCTTC.

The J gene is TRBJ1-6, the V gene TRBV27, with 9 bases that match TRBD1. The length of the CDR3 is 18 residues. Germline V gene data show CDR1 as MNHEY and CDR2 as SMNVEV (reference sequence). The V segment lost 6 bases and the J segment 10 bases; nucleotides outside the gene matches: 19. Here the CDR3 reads CASSFTLLSQGAKSPLHF. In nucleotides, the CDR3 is TGTGCCAGCAGCTTCACCCTCCTCTCACAGGGGGCGAAATCACCCCTCCACTTT.

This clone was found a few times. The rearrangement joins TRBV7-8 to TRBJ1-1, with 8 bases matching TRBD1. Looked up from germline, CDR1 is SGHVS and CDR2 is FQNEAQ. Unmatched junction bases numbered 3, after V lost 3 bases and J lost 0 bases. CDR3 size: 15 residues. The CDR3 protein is CASSFTGGMNTEAFF. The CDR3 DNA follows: TGTGCCAGCAGCTTTACAGGGGGTATGAACACTGAAGCTTTCTTT.

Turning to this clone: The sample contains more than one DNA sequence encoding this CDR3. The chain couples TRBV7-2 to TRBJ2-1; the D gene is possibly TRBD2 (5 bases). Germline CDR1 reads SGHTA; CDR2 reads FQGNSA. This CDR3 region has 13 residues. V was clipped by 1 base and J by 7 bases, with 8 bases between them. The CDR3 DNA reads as TGTGCCAGCAGCTTAGGAACGGGGAATGAGCAGTTCTTC. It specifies CASSLGTGNEQFF.

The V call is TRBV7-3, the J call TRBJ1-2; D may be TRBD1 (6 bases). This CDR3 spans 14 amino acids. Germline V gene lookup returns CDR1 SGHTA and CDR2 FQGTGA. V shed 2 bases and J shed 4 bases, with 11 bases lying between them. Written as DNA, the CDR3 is TGTGCCAGCAGCTTATGGGGGCAGGGCTATGGCTACACCTTC. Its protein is CASSLWGQGYGYTF.

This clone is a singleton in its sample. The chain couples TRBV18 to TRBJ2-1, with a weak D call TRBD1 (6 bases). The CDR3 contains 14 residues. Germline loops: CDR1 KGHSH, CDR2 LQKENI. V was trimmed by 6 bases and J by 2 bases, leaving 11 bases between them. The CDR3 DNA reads TGTGCCAGCTCTCCGAAGGGGGCCTACAATGAGCAGTTCTTC. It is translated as CASSPKGAYNEQFF. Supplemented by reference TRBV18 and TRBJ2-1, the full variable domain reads NAGVMQNPRHLVRRRGQEARLRCSPMKGHSHVYWYRQLPEEGLKFMVYLQKENIIDESGMPKERFSAEFPKEGPSILRIQQVVRGDSAAYFCASSPKGAYNEQFFGPGTRLTVL.

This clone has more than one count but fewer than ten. The CDR3 loop is CASSWGSMGAEAFF. The CDR3 DNA sequence: TGTGCCAGCAGTTGGGGTTCTATGGGAGCTGAAGCTTTCTTT. V is TRBV6-5 and J is TRBJ1-1; D gene unclear. The length of the CDR3 is 14 residues. CDR1 MNHEY and CDR2 SVGAGI come from the germline V gene. V lost 4 bases and J lost 6, with 15 bases in between.

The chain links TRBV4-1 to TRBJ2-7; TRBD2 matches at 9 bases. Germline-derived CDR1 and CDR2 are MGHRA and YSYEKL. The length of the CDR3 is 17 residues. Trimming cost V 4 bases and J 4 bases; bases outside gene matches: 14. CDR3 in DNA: TGCGCCAGCAGCCGAGATTTACTAGCGGGTCTTTCGTACGAGCAGTACTTC. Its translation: CASSRDLLAGLSYEQYF.

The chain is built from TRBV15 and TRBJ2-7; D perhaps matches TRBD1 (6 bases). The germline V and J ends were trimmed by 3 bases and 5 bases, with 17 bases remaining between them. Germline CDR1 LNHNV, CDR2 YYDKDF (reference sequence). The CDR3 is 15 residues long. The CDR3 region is CATSRGDTPRNEQYF. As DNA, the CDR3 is TGTGCCACCAGCAGGGGGGACACGCCGAGGAACGAGCAGTACTTC.

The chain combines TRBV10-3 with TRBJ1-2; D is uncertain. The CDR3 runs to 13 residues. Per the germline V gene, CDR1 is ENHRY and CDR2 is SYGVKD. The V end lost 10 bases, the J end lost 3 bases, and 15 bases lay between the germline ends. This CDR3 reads CATTLREDYGYTF. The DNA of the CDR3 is TGTGCCACCACATTAAGGGAGGACTATGGCTACACCTTC.

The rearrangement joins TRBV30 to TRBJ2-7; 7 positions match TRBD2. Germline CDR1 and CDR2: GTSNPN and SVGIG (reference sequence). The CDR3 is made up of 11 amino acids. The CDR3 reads CCSGTTLEQYF. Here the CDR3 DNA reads TGTTGCTCCGGGACTACTCTCGAGCAGTACTTC.